This is a list of T cell receptor beta chains from one sample in a study of technical replicates of blood from several donors. Sequencing used immunoSEQ multiplex PCR; TCRdb keeps in-frame clones, though not all of them. The data show around 93,000 clones, 95% seen once. The sequenced sample was T cells isolated from PBMCs. These receptors originate from a human donor in good health. Both conserved end residues are part of each CDR3. Fields, in order: clone size, V gene, J gene, D gene, CDR3 DNA, CDR3 protein. The D gene is left open where the match is weak. The size field is filled for only some rows; it gives once, few, many or a size class.

NA	TRBV14	TRBJ1-1	NA	TGTGCCAGCAGCCAAGTTCTCTACACTGAAGCTTTCTTT	CASSQVLYTEAFF
NA	TRBV6-6	TRBJ2-7	NA	TGTGCCAGCAGTTACAGGCAGGCCTCCTACGAGCAGTACTTC	CASSYRQASYEQYF
NA	TRBV28	TRBJ1-2	TRBD1	TGTGCCAGCAGTAGGACAGGGGGATACTATGGCTACACCTTC	CASSRTGGYYGYTF
once	TRBV2	TRBJ2-6	NA	TGTGCCAGCAGTGGGTGGACAGTAGTCTCTGGGGCCAACGTCCTGACTTTC	CASSGWTVVSGANVLTF
NA	TRBV5-1	TRBJ1-3	TRBD1	TGCGCCAGCAGCTTGGGGGACAGGGTCATCGGAAACACCATATATTTT	CASSLGDRVIGNTIYF
NA	TRBV11-2	TRBJ1-3	TRBD1	TGTGCCAGCAGTTTTACCGACAGGGGAGACACCATATATTTT	CASSFTDRGDTIYF
NA	TRBV27	TRBJ1-2	NA	TGTGCCAGCAGTGTTACAGGGACAAACTATGGCTACACCTTC	CASSVTGTNYGYTF
NA	TRBV19	TRBJ2-1	TRBD2	TGTGCCAGTAGTATAACAGGACTAGCGGCCTACAATGAGCAGTTCTTC	CASSITGLAAYNEQFF
NA	TRBV9	TRBJ2-1	TRBD2	TGTGCCAGCAGCGTAGCTCCTTCTGGGACTAGCGGGAGGGTAGCGCAGTTCTTC	CASSVAPSGTSGRVAQFF
NA	TRBV5-5	TRBJ2-3	NA	TGTGCCAGCAGTTCTTACAGGGGCACAGATACGCAGTATTTT	CASSSYRGTDTQYF
NA	TRBV19	TRBJ2-7	TRBD2	TGTGCCAGTAGTATCACAGCGGGGGGCAAAACCTACGAGCAGTACTTC	CASSITAGGKTYEQYF
NA	TRBV6-4	TRBJ2-1	TRBD2	TGTGCCAGCAGTGGAGATTCTGGACTAGCGGACTACAATGAGCAGTTCTTC	CASSGDSGLADYNEQFF
NA	TRBV6-5	TRBJ2-7	TRBD2	TGTGCCAGCAGCAGGGCGGGACTAGCGACCTACGAGCAGTACTTC	CASSRAGLATYEQYF
NA	TRBV19	TRBJ1-2	NA	TGTGCCAGTATCCAGGGCGACCTTAGGGACTACACCTTC	CASIQGDLRDYTF
NA	TRBV29-1	TRBJ2-3	TRBD2	TGCAGCGTTGAGGGACTAGCGGGAGACACAGATACGCAGTATTTT	CSVEGLAGDTDTQYF
NA	TRBV18	TRBJ2-7	NA	TGTGCCAGCTCACCTCCGTCCTACGAGCAGTACTTC	CASSPPSYEQYF
NA	TRBV28	TRBJ1-2	TRBD1	TGTGCCAGCGCCCCCGACAGGGTCTATGGCTACACCTTC	CASAPDRVYGYTF
NA	TRBV7-2	TRBJ2-1	NA	TGTGCCAGCAGCTCGGACTATTACAATGAGCAGTTCTTC	CASSSDYYNEQFF
NA	TRBV6-6	TRBJ2-7	TRBD1	TGTGCCAGCAGATCAGGGGGCAGCTCCTACGAGCAGTACTTC	CASRSGGSSYEQYF
once	TRBV27	TRBJ1-2	TRBD1	TGTGCCAGCAGTTTACTTTTTTTGGACAGGGATGGCTACACCTTC	CASSLLFLDRDGYTF
NA	TRBV11-2	TRBJ2-7	NA	TGTGCCAGCAGCCCAGGGAGGACTATTTCTACCGAGCAGTACTTC	CASSPGRTISTEQYF
NA	TRBV4-2	TRBJ1-4	TRBD1	TGTGCCAGCAGCCACCTCTTAACGGATGGACAGGCACCTAATGAAAAACTGTTTTTT	CASSHLLTDGQAPNEKLFF
NA	TRBV6-1	TRBJ2-7	NA	TGTGCCAGCAGCGCTCCCCGGACAGCCTACGAGCAGTACTTC	CASSAPRTAYEQYF
once	TRBV28	TRBJ1-4	NA	TGTGCCAGCACCAATACAGGGATTTCGGCGACTAATGAAAAACTGTTTTTT	CASTNTGISATNEKLFF